These 16 T cell receptor beta chains were sequenced from one sample in a study of T cells after yellow fever vaccination. TCRdb called the 5' RACE reads again in MiXCR, with one record for every CDR3 protein. This table has around 300,000 distinct CDR3 sequences, 13% appearing once. The source was CD4+ T cells sorted from PBMCs, collected 45 days after the yellow fever booster vaccination. The receptors shown here come from a man aged 30-40 years who received the YFV17D yellow fever vaccine.

The chain links TRBV10-3 to TRBJ1-1, with 7 bases identical to TRBD1. Germline V gene lookup returns CDR1 ENHRY and CDR2 SYGVKD. V dropped 10 bases and J dropped 4; count of bases not matched to a gene: 6. The CDR3 has 12 residues. CDR3 sequence reads: CARGQRGTEAFF. In DNA, the CDR3 is TGTGCCAGGGGACAGCGGGGCACTGAAGCTTTCTTT.

This clonotype was seen more than once but under ten times. The genes are TRBV6-1 and TRBJ2-3; D not resolved. V was trimmed by 5 bases and J by 2 bases, leaving 14 bases between them. This CDR3 comprises 15 residues. In germline, CDR1 is MNHNS, CDR2 SASEGT. CDR3 in DNA: TGTGCCAGCAGTCCTCCCCCGAGAGCCACAGATACGCAGTATTTT. Its protein is CASSPPPRATDTQYF.

The table lists this clonotype with many counts. The rearrangement joins TRBV11-2 to TRBJ2-7; D might be TRBD2 (6 bases). The CDR3 sequence is 16 residues long. Trimming pared 5 bases from V and 4 bases from J, leaving 21 bases between. Germline V gene lookup returns CDR1 SGHAT and CDR2 FQNNGV. The CDR3 region has the DNA TGTGCCAGCAGCCCCCCCGGAAGCGCGGGGAGTTACGAGCAGTACTTC. It is translated as CASSPPGSAGSYEQYF.

In its sample, this clonotype was seen a few times. The chain joins TRBV27 to TRBJ1-6; a possible D gene is TRBD1 (5 bases). The ends were cut back, 6 bases at V and 10 bases at J, with 16 bases in the middle. Germline V gives CDR1 MNHEY, CDR2 SMNVEV (reference sequence). The CDR3 loop spans 14 amino acids. CDR3: CASSPGANYSPLHF. CDR3 coding DNA: TGTGCCAGCAGCCCCGGGGCAAACTACTCACCCCTCCACTTT.

This clonotype has more than one count but fewer than ten. A read error may account for a junction end that differs from germline. J is TRBJ2-1 and V is TRBV6-1; D possibly matches TRBD1 or TRBD2 (5 bases each). In germline, CDR1 is MNHNS, CDR2 SASEGT. There are 15 residues in the CDR3. CDR3 loop: CASRGKRGVYSEQFF. The CDR3 DNA follows: TGTGCCAGCAGGGGAAAGAGGGGAGTCTACAGTGAGCAGTTCTTC.

This chain uses TRBV6-5 with TRBJ2-1; D uncertain. The CDR3 runs 16 residues. Per germline, CDR1 MNHEY and CDR2 SVGAGI. Deletions cut 2 bases from V and 10 bases from J, with 21 bases between. In nucleotides, the CDR3 is TGTGCCAGCAGTTACGCCCATCCTGATACTTTTGAGGAGCAGTTCTTC. It translates to CASSYAHPDTFEEQFF.

The chain has TRBV7-9 and TRBJ2-1, with TRBD2 matching 11 bases. CDR1 is SEHNR and CDR2 is FQNEAQ in the germline V gene (reference sequence). With V trimmed by 4 bases and J by 3 bases, 5 bases remained unmatched. The CDR3 consists of 16 residues. The CDR3: CASSSQGTSGYNEQFF. The CDR3 DNA reads TGTGCCAGCAGCTCTCAAGGGACTAGCGGCTACAATGAGCAGTTCTTC.

The rearrangement links TRBV20-1 to TRBJ1-5; no clear D. V was pared by 3 bases and J by 0 bases, with 9 bases between. CDR1 and CDR2 from the germline V gene are DFQATT and SNEGSKA (reference sequence). This CDR3 comprises 14 residues. The CDR3 nucleotides read TGCAGTGCTAGGTCAGGATATAGCAATCAGCCCCAGCATTTT. Amino acids: CSARSGYSNQPQHF.

This clonotype was found many times. The chain carries TRBV5-1 and TRBJ2-1; TRBD2 matches 9 bases. CDR1 and CDR2 from the germline V gene are SGHRS and YFSETQ. The CDR3 sequence is 15 residues long. Losses at the gene ends were 0 bases for V and 6 bases for J; bases not matched to a gene: 4. CDR3 sequence reads: CASSLGLAGINEQFF. As DNA, the CDR3 is TGCGCCAGCAGCTTGGGCCTAGCGGGAATCAATGAGCAGTTCTTC.

This clonotype was counted a few times. The CDR3 bases are TGTGCCAGCAGCCAAGCTTGGACGGTGAACACTGAAGCTTTCTTT. Residues: CASSQAWTVNTEAFF. The chain is built from TRBV14 and TRBJ1-1; D is unresolved. This CDR3 has 15 residues. Per germline, CDR1 SGHDN and CDR2 FVKESK. Trimming stripped 1 base from V and 0 bases from J, with 9 bases between. The entire variable domain, with the rest obtained from reference TRBV14 and TRBJ1-1, is as follows: EAGVTQFPSHSVIEKGQTVTLRCDPISGHDNLYWYRRVMGKEIKFLLHFVKESKQDESGMPNNRFLAERTGGTYSTLKVQPAELEDSGVYFCASSQAWTVNTEAFFGQGTRLTVV.

This clonotype was picked up a small number of times. The chain couples TRBV11-2 to TRBJ1-5; D is unclear. Trimming removed 3 bases from V and 7 bases from J, with 10 bases in between. CDR1 and CDR2 from the germline V gene are SGHAT and FQNNGV. The CDR3 totals 13 residues. CDR3 sequence reads: CASSFEPRQPQHF. In DNA, the CDR3 is TGTGCCAGCAGCTTCGAGCCGAGGCAGCCCCAGCATTTT.

CDR3 nucleotides: TGTGCCAGCATGTTCTCCCCGAGGGTGGGTTACGAGCAGTACTTC. Residues: CASMFSPRVGYEQYF. This sequence joins TRBV6-5 and TRBJ2-7; a possible D gene is TRBD2 (5 bases). Trimming took off 7 bases at V and 4 bases at J, with 20 bases between the two ends. The CDR3 consists of 15 residues. Germline loops: CDR1 MNHEY, CDR2 SVGAGI.

In its sample, this clonotype was seen a few times. The J gene is TRBJ2-2, the V gene TRBV27, with a weak D call TRBD1 (6 bases). The V end was cut by 7 bases, the J end by 7 bases, with 16 bases between. Germline V gene data show CDR1 as MNHEY and CDR2 as SMNVEV (reference sequence). The CDR3 runs 14 residues. Here the CDR3 reads CASTSRGHDGELFF. The CDR3 coding sequence is TGTGCCAGCACTAGCAGGGGCCACGACGGGGAGCTGTTTTTT.

This clonotype was seen a few times. The chain recombines TRBV6-1 with TRBJ2-2, with 7 bases identical to TRBD1. The trim removed 7 bases at V and 4 bases at J, leaving 6 bases unmatched. The CDR3 consists of 14 residues. Germline V gene data show CDR1 as MNHNS and CDR2 as SASEGT. Here the CDR3 reads CASTGQVVTGELFF. CDR3 in DNA: TGTGCCAGCACAGGACAGGTGGTCACCGGGGAGCTGTTTTTT.

The gene calls are TRBV5-6 and TRBJ2-5; TRBD2 is a possible D gene (5 bases). The germline V gene encodes CDR1 SGHDT and CDR2 YYEEEE. CDR3 length: 14 residues. Trimming removed 0 bases from V and 5 bases from J, with 11 bases in between. Written as DNA, the CDR3 is TGTGCCAGCAGCTTGGGAACTATAGCGGAGACCCAGTACTTC. Translated, it gives CASSLGTIAETQYF.

This CDR3 reads CASSLSGGSGLGEQFF. The CDR3 DNA is TGTGCCAGCAGCTTAAGCGGGGGATCTGGCTTGGGGGAGCAGTTCTTC. The chain recombines TRBV7-9 with TRBJ2-1; 8 positions match TRBD2. CDR1 and CDR2 from the germline V gene are SEHNR and FQNEAQ (reference sequence). The trim removed 2 bases at V and 10 bases at J, leaving 13 bases unmatched. The CDR3 has 16 residues. The full variable domain, its missing parts supplied by reference TRBV7-9 and TRBJ2-1, is DTGVSQNPRHKITKRGQNVTFRCDPISEHNRLYWYRQTLGQGPEFLTYFQNEAQLEKSRLLSDRFSAERPKGSFSTLEIQRTEQGDSAMYLCASSLSGGSGLGEQFFGPGTRLTVL.